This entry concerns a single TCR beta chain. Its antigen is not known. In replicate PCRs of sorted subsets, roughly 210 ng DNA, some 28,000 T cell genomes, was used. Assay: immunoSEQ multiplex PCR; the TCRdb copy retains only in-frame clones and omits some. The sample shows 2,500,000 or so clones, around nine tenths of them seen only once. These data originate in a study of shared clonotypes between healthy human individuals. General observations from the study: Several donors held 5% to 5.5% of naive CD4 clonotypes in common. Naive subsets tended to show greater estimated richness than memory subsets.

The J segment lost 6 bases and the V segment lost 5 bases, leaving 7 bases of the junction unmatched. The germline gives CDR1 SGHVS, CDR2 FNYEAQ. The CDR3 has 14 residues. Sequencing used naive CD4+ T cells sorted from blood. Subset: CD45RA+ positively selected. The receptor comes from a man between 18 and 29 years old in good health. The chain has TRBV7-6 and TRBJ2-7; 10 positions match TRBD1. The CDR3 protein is CASSPTGQGSEQYF. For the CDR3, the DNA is TGTGCCAGCAGCCCCACGGGACAGGGGTCCGAGCAGTACTTC.